This paragraph reports one T cell receptor beta chain. J lost 5 bases, V lost 2 bases, and 6 bases had no gene match. CDR3 length equals 15 residues. From germline, CDR1 is SGHNT and CDR2 YYREEE (reference sequence). This record comes from a study of blood T cell repertoires in COVID-19. Original data processing: Estimates of nucleated cell counts were drawn from the amplification of reference gene primers. The data were produced by immunoSEQ multiplex PCR, yet TCRdb's version contains in-frame clones alone and is incomplete. Clonal size and the V and J genes are those of that table, whereas D and trimming came from the DNA. The sample lists about 50,000 clones, 85% to 95% occurring once.

The TCR originated in a woman older than 75 with acute or convalescent COVID-19. Sequenced material: peripheral blood. The genes are TRBV5-4 and TRBJ1-1; the match to TRBD1 covers 10 bases. The CDR3 reads CASSLGQGGRTEAFF. In DNA form, the CDR3 reads TGTGCCAGCAGCTTAGGACAGGGGGGTAGGACTGAAGCTTTCTTT.